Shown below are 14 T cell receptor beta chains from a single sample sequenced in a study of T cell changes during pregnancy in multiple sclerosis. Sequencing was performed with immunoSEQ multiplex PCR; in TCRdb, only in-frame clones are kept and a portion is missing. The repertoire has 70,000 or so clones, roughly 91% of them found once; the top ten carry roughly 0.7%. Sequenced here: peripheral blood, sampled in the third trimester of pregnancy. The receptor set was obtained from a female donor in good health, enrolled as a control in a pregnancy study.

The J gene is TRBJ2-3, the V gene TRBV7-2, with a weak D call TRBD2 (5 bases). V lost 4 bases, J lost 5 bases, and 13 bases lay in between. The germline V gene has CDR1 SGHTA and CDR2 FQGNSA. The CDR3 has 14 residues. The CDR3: CASSSWELGDTQYF. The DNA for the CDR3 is TGTGCCAGCAGCTCATGGGAGCTCGGAGATACGCAGTATTTT.

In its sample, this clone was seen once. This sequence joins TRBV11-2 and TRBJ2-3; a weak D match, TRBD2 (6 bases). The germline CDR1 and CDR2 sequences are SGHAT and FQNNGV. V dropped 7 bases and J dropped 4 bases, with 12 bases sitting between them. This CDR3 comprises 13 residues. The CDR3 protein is CASTRRGSDTQYF. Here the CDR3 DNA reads TGTGCCAGCACCCGACGGGGGTCAGATACGCAGTATTTT.

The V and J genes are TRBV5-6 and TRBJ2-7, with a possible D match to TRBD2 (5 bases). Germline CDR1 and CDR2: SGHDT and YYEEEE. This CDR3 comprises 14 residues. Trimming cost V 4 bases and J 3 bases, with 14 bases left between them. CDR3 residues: CASSPGGLSYEQYF. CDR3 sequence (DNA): TGTGCCAGCAGCCCCGGAGGACTGAGCTACGAGCAGTACTTC.

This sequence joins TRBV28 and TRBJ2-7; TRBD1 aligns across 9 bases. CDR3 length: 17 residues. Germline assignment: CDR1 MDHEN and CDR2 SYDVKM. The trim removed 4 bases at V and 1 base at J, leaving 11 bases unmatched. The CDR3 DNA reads TGTGCCAGCAGTTACCCCCCGCGGACAGGGGATTCCTACGAGCAGTACTTC. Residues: CASSYPPRTGDSYEQYF.

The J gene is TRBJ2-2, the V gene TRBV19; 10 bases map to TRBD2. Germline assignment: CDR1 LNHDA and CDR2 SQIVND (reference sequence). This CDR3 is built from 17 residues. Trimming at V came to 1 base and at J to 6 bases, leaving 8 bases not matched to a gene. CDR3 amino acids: CASSIGLAGAFSGELFF. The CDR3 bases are TGTGCCAGTAGTATAGGTCTAGCGGGAGCTTTTTCCGGGGAGCTGTTTTTT.

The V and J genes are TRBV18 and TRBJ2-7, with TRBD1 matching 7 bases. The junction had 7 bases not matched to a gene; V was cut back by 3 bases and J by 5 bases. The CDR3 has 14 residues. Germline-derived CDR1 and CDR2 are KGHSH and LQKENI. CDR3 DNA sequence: TGTGCCAGCTCACCCACAGGGGTAGGGAACGAGCAGTACTTC. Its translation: CASSPTGVGNEQYF.

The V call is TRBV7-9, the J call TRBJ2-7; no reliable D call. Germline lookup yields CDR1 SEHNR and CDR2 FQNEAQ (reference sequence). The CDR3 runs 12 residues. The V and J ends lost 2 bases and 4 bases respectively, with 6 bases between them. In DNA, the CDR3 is TGTGCCAGCAGCTTAACAGCTTACGAGCAGTACTTC. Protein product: CASSLTAYEQYF.

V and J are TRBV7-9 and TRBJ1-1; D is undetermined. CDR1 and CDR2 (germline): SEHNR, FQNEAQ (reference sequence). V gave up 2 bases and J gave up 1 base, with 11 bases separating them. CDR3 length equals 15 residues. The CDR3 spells CASSLLGGRNTEAFF. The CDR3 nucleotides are TGTGCCAGCAGCTTATTGGGCGGGCGGAACACTGAAGCTTTCTTT.

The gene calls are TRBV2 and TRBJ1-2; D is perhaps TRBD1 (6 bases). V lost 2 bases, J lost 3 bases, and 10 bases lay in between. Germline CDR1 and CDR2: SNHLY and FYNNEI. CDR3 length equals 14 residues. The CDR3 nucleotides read TGTGCCAGCAGTGAAATAAGGGGGTACTATGGCTACACCTTC. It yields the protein CASSEIRGYYGYTF. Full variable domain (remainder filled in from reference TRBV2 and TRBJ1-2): EPEVTQTPSHQVTQMGQEVILRCVPISNHLYFYWYRQILGQKVEFLVSFYNNEISEKSEIFDDQFSVERPDGSNFTLKIRSTKLEDSAMYFCASSEIRGYYGYTFGSGTRLTVV.

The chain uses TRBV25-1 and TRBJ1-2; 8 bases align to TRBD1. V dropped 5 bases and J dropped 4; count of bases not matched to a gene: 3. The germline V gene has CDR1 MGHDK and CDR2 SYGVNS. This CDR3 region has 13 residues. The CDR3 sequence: CASSPTGVYGYTF. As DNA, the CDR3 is TGTGCCAGCAGTCCGACAGGGGTCTATGGCTACACCTTC.

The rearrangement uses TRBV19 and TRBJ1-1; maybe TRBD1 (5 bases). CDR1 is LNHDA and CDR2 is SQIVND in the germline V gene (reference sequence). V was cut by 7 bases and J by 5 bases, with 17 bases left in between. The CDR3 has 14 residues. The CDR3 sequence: CASNGGSEATEAFF. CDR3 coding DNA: TGTGCCAGTAACGGGGGTAGTGAGGCGACTGAAGCTTTCTTT.

The CDR3, as DNA: TGCGCCAGCAGCCTAAGGGACAGGGCCTACGAGCAGTACTTC. Its translation is CASSLRDRAYEQYF. This chain uses TRBV4-1 with TRBJ2-7; 9 bases map to TRBD1. V gave up 4 bases and J gave up 2 bases; unmatched junction bases: 3. This CDR3 is 14 amino acids long. Germline CDR1 reads MGHRA; CDR2 reads YSYEKL.

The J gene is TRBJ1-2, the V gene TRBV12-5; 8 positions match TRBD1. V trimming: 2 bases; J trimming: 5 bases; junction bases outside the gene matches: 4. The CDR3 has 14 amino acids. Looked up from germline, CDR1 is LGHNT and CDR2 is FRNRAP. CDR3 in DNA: TGTGCTAGTGGTTTGCCACGGACAGGGTATGGCTACACCTTC. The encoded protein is CASGLPRTGYGYTF.

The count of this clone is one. The CDR3 DNA reads TGTGCCACTCAAGGGGGTAGCAATCAGCCCCAGCATTTT. The encoded protein is CATQGGSNQPQHF. This chain connects TRBV6-1 to TRBJ1-5, with a possible D match to TRBD1 (6 bases). V was pared by 10 bases and J by 0 bases, with 10 bases between. The length of the CDR3 is 13 residues. Germline V gives CDR1 MNHNS, CDR2 SASEGT.